These 15 T cell receptor beta chains were sequenced from one sample in a study of OX40 agonist ivuxolimab in advanced cancers. Measured with immunoSEQ multiplex PCR; TCRdb has only the in-frame clones, and not every one. The sample has nearly 60,000 clones; 80% to 90% are singletons. Source: CD4+ or CD8+ T cells sorted from blood, taken in a trial of the OX40 agonist ivuxolimab. The source of these receptors is an adult with an advanced solid tumor such as melanoma, head and neck, liver or kidney cancer.

The V call is TRBV7-2, the J call TRBJ2-3; TRBD2 matches 7 bases. The CDR3 is made up of 13 amino acids. Germline-derived CDR1 and CDR2 are SGHTA and FQGNSA. Trimming removed 3 bases from V and 5 bases from J; junction bases left unmatched: 2. CDR3 DNA sequence: TGTGCCAGCAGCTTTGTAGCGGGAGATACGCAGTATTTT. Its translation: CASSFVAGDTQYF.

Concerning this clone: Its ends do not fully match the called genes, so a read error is possible. The chain is built from TRBV19 and TRBJ2-7; 7 positions match TRBD2. This CDR3 is 13 amino acids long. The germline V gene has CDR1 LNHDA and CDR2 SQIVND (reference sequence). CDR3 coding DNA: TGTGCCAGTAGTCTAGAGCGGGGTTACGAGCAGTACTTC. The encoded protein is CASSLERGYEQYF. Full variable domain (outside the CDR3, taken from reference TRBV19 and TRBJ2-7): DGGITQSPKYLFRKEGQNVTLSCEQNLNHDAMYWYRQDPGQGLRLIYYSQIVNDFQKGDIAEGYSVSREKKESFPLTVTSAQKNPTAFYLCASSLERGYEQYFGPGTRLTVT.

The V call is TRBV7-2, the J call TRBJ2-2, with 7 nucleotides matching TRBD2. Germline values: CDR1 SGHTA, CDR2 FQGNSA. There are 14 residues in the CDR3. J was trimmed by 2 bases and V by 4 bases; bases with no gene match: 1. The CDR3 sequence: CASSSSGNTGELFF. The CDR3 nucleotides are TGTGCCAGCAGCTCTAGCGGAAACACCGGGGAGCTGTTTTTT.

The chain couples TRBV21-1 to TRBJ2-7; the D call of TRBD1 is as the table states it, not checked on the DNA. TRBV21-1 is designated a pseudogene. This CDR3 contains 12 residues. This chain's CDR3 is CASSKEIQGGHF. The CDR3 bases are TGTGCCAGCAGCAAAGAGATACAGGGGGGGCACTTC.

The rearrangement links TRBV10-3 to TRBJ2-1; 9 bases align to TRBD2. This CDR3 contains 15 residues. J gave up 6 bases and V 3 bases, and 6 bases lay outside the gene matches. CDR1 and CDR2 (germline): ENHRY, SYGVKD. The CDR3, as DNA: TGTGCCATCAGTGATCAGGCGGGAGGGGGCAATGAGCAGTTCTTC. This translates into CAISDQAGGGNEQFF.

This clone was seen a few times. The V and J genes are TRBV14 and TRBJ2-7, with 10 bases aligning to TRBD2. Germline values: CDR1 SGHDN, CDR2 FVKESK. V lost 4 bases to trimming and J lost 0 bases; unmatched junction nucleotides: 3. There are 15 residues in the CDR3. The CDR3 sequence: CASSPIAGGSYEQYF. CDR3 bases: TGTGCCAGCAGCCCAATAGCGGGAGGCTCCTACGAGCAGTACTTC.

The chain uses TRBV23-1 and TRBJ1-1; D not certain. TRBV23-1 is recorded as an ORF, its role being uncertain. The CDR3 sequence is 16 residues long. V was cut by 8 bases and J by 3 bases, with 22 bases left in between. CDR3 loop: CASRRGSRWWDTEAFF. The CDR3 DNA reads TGCGCCAGCCGGAGAGGTTCAAGGTGGTGGGACACTGAAGCTTTCTTT.

The rearrangement joins TRBV2 to TRBJ2-1; D perhaps matches TRBD1 (8 bases). The CDR3 is made up of 18 amino acids. V lost 6 bases, J lost 4 bases, and 25 bases lay in between. From germline, CDR1 is SNHLY and CDR2 FYNNEI. The CDR3 DNA sequence: TGTGCCAGCAGAGGACAGGGAGTAGCTAGCGGAAGATACAATGAGCAGTTCTTC. Translated, it gives CASRGQGVASGRYNEQFF.

The rearrangement uses TRBV7-9 and TRBJ2-7; D might be TRBD2 (5 bases). The ends were cut back, 6 bases at V and 7 bases at J, with 10 bases in the middle. There are 11 residues in the CDR3. Germline V gives CDR1 SEHNR, CDR2 FQNEAQ (reference sequence). CDR3 loop: CASSLTTEQYF. Here the CDR3 DNA reads TGTGCCAGCAGTCTGACTACTGAGCAGTACTTC. Looking up the rest from reference TRBV7-9 and TRBJ2-7 gives the full variable domain: DTGVSQNPRHKITKRGQNVTFRCDPISEHNRLYWYRQTLGQGPEFLTYFQNEAQLEKSRLLSDRFSAERPKGSFSTLEIQRTEQGDSAMYLCASSLTTEQYFGPGTRLTVT.

The J gene is TRBJ2-1, the V gene TRBV19; 8 bases align to TRBD2. The CDR3 sequence is 18 residues long. V gave up 5 bases and J gave up 0 bases; unmatched junction bases: 12. CDR1 is LNHDA and CDR2 is SQIVND in the germline V gene (reference sequence). Written as DNA, the CDR3 is TGTGCCAGTAGTTCAATATCCGGGACTAGTTACTCCTACAATGAGCAGTTCTTC. Translating gives CASSSISGTSYSYNEQFF.

The chain recombines TRBV2 with TRBJ2-5, with 9 bases identical to TRBD2. CDR1 SNHLY and CDR2 FYNNEI come from the germline V gene. V lost 7 bases to trimming and J lost 2 bases; unmatched junction nucleotides: 8. The CDR3 runs to 15 residues. DNA of the CDR3: TGTGCCAGCACTGACGGGACTAGCCTTCAAGAGACCCAGTACTTC. Translation: CASTDGTSLQETQYF.

The chain is built from TRBV6-1 and TRBJ1-2; 11 bases match TRBD1. The CDR3 is made up of 17 amino acids. Germline V gene lookup returns CDR1 MNHNS and CDR2 SASEGT. Trimming removed 4 bases from V and 2 bases from J; junction bases left unmatched: 9. CDR3 region: CASSVNFGTGGNYGYTF. The CDR3 nucleotides read TGTGCCAGCAGTGTTAATTTTGGGACAGGGGGGAACTATGGCTACACCTTC.

The rearrangement uses TRBV18 and TRBJ1-2; D gene ambiguous. Trimming took off 6 bases at V and 4 bases at J, with 12 bases between the two ends. Germline V lookup: CDR1 KGHSH, CDR2 LQKENI. The CDR3 consists of 13 residues. As DNA, the CDR3 is TGTGCCAGCTCTCCAACGTTAAGCTATGGCTACACCTTC. Amino acid sequence: CASSPTLSYGYTF.

V gene TRBV11-1 combines with J gene TRBJ2-7, with D tentatively TRBD1 or TRBD2 (5 bases each). CDR1 and CDR2 from the germline V gene are SGHAT and FQDESV (reference sequence). V was shortened by 3 bases and J by 5 bases, with 11 bases between the two germline ends. The CDR3 is made up of 13 amino acids. This CDR3 is CASSFQGENEQYF. CDR3 DNA: TGTGCCAGCAGCTTCCAGGGAGAGAACGAGCAGTACTTC.

The rearrangement uses TRBV30 and TRBJ2-1; 9 bases fit TRBD2. The CDR3 spans 14 residues. The germline CDR1 and CDR2 sequences are GTSNPN and SVGIG (reference sequence). Trimming removed 2 bases from V and 6 bases from J; junction bases left unmatched: 5. The CDR3 DNA follows: TGTGCCTGGAGTAAAGCGGGAGGACGCAATGAGCAGTTCTTC. Amino acids: CAWSKAGGRNEQFF.